This T cell receptor (beta chain) was found in a study of blood T cell repertoires in COVID-19. Overall study: Donors in the United States, Italy and Spain gave samples during acute or convalescent COVID-19. T cells, B-cell-depleted T cells, or PBMCs provided the cDNA or gDNA that served as material.

This clone has just a few counts. An end of the junction differs from the germline gene, which may be a read error. Germline V gene data show CDR1 as SGDLS and CDR2 as YYNGEE. The CDR3 has 12 amino acids. Original processing notes: Estimation of nucleated cell counts relied on the amplification of reference gene primers. Generated by immunoSEQ multiplex PCR, the TCRdb table keeps only in-frame clones and is missing some. V and J calls and clone size come straight from that table; D and trimming were deduced from the DNA. Altogether about 140,000 clones are present, roughly 85% being singletons, with the ten largest covering about 3.2%.

The chain carries TRBV9 and TRBJ1-1; D is perhaps TRBD1 (6 bases). The sequence was collected from a man over 45 with acute or convalescent COVID-19. The specimen was peripheral blood. The CDR3 sequence is CASSAWDTEAFF. CDR3 nucleotides: TGTGCCAGCAGCGCGTGGGACACCGAAGCTTTCTTT.